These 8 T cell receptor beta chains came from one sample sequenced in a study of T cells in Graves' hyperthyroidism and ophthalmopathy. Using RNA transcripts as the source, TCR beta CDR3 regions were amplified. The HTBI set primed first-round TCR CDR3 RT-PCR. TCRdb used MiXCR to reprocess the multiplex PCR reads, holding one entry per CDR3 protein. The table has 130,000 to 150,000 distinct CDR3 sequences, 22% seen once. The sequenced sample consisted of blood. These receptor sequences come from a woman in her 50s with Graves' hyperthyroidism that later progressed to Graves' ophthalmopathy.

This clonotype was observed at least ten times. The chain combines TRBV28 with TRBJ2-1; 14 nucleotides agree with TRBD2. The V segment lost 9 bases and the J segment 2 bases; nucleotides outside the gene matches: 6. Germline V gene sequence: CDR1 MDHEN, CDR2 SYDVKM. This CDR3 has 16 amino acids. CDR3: CASFGLAGGTYNEQFF. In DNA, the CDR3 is TGTGCCAGTTTTGGACTAGCGGGAGGCACCTACAATGAGCAGTTCTTC.

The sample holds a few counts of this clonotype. CDR3 in amino acids: CSVALSTGWATNEKLFF. The CDR3 DNA is TGCAGCGTTGCGCTCTCAACTGGGTGGGCAACTAATGAAAAACTGTTTTTT. This chain connects TRBV29-1 to TRBJ1-4; D is uncertain. Germline CDR1 reads SQVTM; CDR2 reads ANQGSEA. There are 17 residues in the CDR3. Trimming left V 4 bases short and J 0 bases short, with 18 bases between. The whole variable domain, remainder taken from reference TRBV29-1 and TRBJ1-4, is SAVISQKPSRDICQRGTSLTIQCQVDSQVTMMFWYRQQPGQSLTLIATANQGSEATYESGFVIDKFPISRPNLTFSTLTVSNMSPEDSSIYLCSVALSTGWATNEKLFFGSGTQLSVL.

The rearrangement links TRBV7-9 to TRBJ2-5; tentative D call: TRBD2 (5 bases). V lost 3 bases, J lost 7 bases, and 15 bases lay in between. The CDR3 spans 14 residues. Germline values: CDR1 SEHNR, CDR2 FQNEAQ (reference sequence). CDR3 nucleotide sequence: TGTGCCAGCAGCTTGGACTCCGGCGTAGCGACCCAGTACTTC. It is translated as CASSLDSGVATQYF. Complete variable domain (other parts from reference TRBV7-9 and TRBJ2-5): DTGVSQNPRHKITKRGQNVTFRCDPISEHNRLYWYRQTLGQGPEFLTYFQNEAQLEKSRLLSDRFSAERPKGSFSTLEIQRTEQGDSAMYLCASSLDSGVATQYFGPGTRLLVL.

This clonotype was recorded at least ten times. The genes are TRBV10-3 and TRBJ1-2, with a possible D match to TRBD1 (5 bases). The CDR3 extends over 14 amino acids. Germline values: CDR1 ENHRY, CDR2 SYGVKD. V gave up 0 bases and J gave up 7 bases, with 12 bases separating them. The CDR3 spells CAISESVGRGGYTF. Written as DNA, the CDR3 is TGTGCCATCAGTGAGTCGGTGGGGCGCGGTGGCTACACCTTC.

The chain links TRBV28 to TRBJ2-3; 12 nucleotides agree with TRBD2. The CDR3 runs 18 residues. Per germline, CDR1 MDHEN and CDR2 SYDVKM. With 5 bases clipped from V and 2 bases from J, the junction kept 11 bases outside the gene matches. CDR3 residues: CASSLPAGLAGPTDTQYF. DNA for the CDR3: TGTGCCAGCAGTCTCCCAGCCGGACTAGCGGGACCCACAGATACGCAGTATTTT.

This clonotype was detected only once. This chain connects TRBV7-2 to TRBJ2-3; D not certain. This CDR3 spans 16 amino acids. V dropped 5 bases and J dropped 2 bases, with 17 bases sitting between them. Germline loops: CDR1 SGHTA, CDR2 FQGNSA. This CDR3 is CASSRTSLLPTDTQYF. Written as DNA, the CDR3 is TGTGCCAGCAGCCGAACGAGCTTGCTACCCACAGATACGCAGTATTTT.

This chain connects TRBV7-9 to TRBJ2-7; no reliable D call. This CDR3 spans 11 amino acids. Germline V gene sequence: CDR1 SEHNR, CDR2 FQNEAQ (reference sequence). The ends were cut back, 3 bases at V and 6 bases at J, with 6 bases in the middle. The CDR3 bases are TGTGCCAGCAGCTTGGACGGCGAGCAGTACTTC. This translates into CASSLDGEQYF.

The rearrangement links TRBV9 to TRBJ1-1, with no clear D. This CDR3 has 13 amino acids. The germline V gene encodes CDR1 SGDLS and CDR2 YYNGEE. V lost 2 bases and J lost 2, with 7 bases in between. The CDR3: CASSVQTNTEAFF. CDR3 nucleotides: TGTGCCAGCAGCGTTCAGACTAACACTGAAGCTTTCTTT.